These 3 T cell receptor beta chains were sequenced from one sample in a study of CD8 T cells in ankylosing spondylitis. Study-level results: One TCR beta motif, made up of roughly eight highly homologous variants, appeared characteristic of ankylosing spondylitis blood.

Via MiXCR, TCRdb re-called the 5' RACE reads, giving one row per CDR3 protein. The sample carries fewer than 550,000 distinct CDR3 sequences, about 5% recorded once. These TCRs' antigens remain unknown. The sequencing input was blood, either unsorted or a sorted T cell fraction (not recorded which). These receptors all come from a male donor with ankylosing spondylitis.

The chain links TRBV4-2 to TRBJ2-2, with TRBD1 matching over 7 bases. CDR3 length: 15 residues. The V segment lost 2 bases and the J segment 5 bases; nucleotides outside the gene matches: 5. CDR1 and CDR2 (germline): LGHNA, YNFKEQ. The CDR3 sequence is CASSQLQGTTGELFF. CDR3 DNA sequence: TGTGCCAGCAGCCAATTACAGGGGACGACCGGGGAGCTGTTTTTT.

At least ten counts were recorded for this clonotype. This rearrangement joins TRBV4-2 to TRBJ1-5; 10 positions match TRBD1. In germline, CDR1 is LGHNA, CDR2 YNFKEQ. CDR3 length equals 16 residues. The V segment lost 6 bases and the J segment 6 bases; nucleotides outside the gene matches: 11. In nucleotides, the CDR3 is TGTGCCAGCAGACAACGACAGGGGGCGGACAGTCAGCCCCAGCATTTT. It is translated as CASRQRQGADSQPQHF.

This clonotype was seen many times. This chain connects TRBV29-1 to TRBJ2-5; 7 nucleotides line up with TRBD2. The germline gives CDR1 SQVTM, CDR2 ANQGSEA. The CDR3 extends over 13 amino acids. J was trimmed by 7 bases and V by 4 bases; bases with no gene match: 9. The CDR3 here is CSVVGGGRLTQYF. In DNA, the CDR3 is TGCAGCGTTGTTGGGGGAGGGCGATTGACCCAGTACTTC.